Below, 14 T cell receptor beta chains from the same sample are listed, as sequenced in a study of blood T cell repertoires in COVID-19. This table comes from immunoSEQ multiplex PCR, and its TCRdb copy is limited to in-frame clones, with some not included. The sample consists of around 190,000 clones, about four fifths of them appearing once. The sequencing sample was made of peripheral blood. The source of these receptors is a woman aged 70-85 years with COVID-19, enrolled during active disease.

This chain joins TRBV6-5 and TRBJ1-2, with D perhaps TRBD1 (5 bases). This CDR3 is built from 14 residues. Germline V gives CDR1 MNHEY, CDR2 SVGAGI. Trimming pared 2 bases from V and 4 bases from J, leaving 11 bases between. CDR3 amino acids: CASSYGEGIYGYTF. CDR3 coding DNA: TGTGCCAGCAGTTACGGGGAGGGGATCTATGGCTACACCTTC.

The chain uses TRBV9 and TRBJ1-4; TRBD1 agrees at 8 bases. Germline V gives CDR1 SGDLS, CDR2 YYNGEE. There are 15 residues in the CDR3. V dropped 4 bases and J dropped 8; count of bases not matched to a gene: 10. The CDR3 DNA is TGTGCCAGCAGCCCCTGGACAGGGACGGGCGAAAAACTGTTTTTT. This sequence encodes CASSPWTGTGEKLFF.

The rearrangement uses TRBV18 and TRBJ1-1; D unclear. Germline V lookup: CDR1 KGHSH, CDR2 LQKENI. V dropped 3 bases and J dropped 1 base, with 6 bases sitting between them. The CDR3 is 13 amino acids. CDR3 DNA: TGTGCCAGCTCACCTAACGGGAACACTGAAGCTTTCTTT. Amino acids: CASSPNGNTEAFF.

The J gene is TRBJ1-1, the V gene TRBV7-3, with a weak D call TRBD1 (5 bases). The CDR3 totals 16 residues. Germline V lookup: CDR1 SGHTA, CDR2 FQGTGA. V was clipped by 5 bases and J by 2 bases, with 18 bases between them. DNA of the CDR3: TGTGCCAGCAGCGCGTCGGGCGCAGGGATTAACACTGAAGCTTTCTTT. Residues: CASSASGAGINTEAFF.

In DNA, the CDR3 is TGTGCCACCAGCTCCGGACAGGGCAACTACGAGCAGTACTTC. Its protein is CATSSGQGNYEQYF. The chain has TRBV15 and TRBJ2-7; 8 positions match TRBD1. V shed 5 bases and J 3 bases; nucleotides not matched to a gene: 6. The CDR3 covers 14 residues. Germline CDR1 reads LNHNV; CDR2 reads YYDKDF (reference sequence). The variable domain in full, completed from reference TRBV15 and TRBJ2-7, reads DAMVIQNPRYQVTQFGKPVTLSCSQTLNHNVMYWYQQKSSQAPKLLFHYYDKDFNNEADTPDNFQSRRPNTSFCFLDIRSPGLGDTAMYLCATSSGQGNYEQYFGPGTRLTVT.

This clone was picked up a small number of times. The chain recombines TRBV11-2 with TRBJ1-4; 8 nucleotides align to TRBD1. CDR3 length: 16 residues. Germline V gives CDR1 SGHAT, CDR2 FQNNGV. V shed 1 base and J 6 bases; nucleotides not matched to a gene: 7. CDR3 residues: CASSLGAGTGYEKLFF. The CDR3 coding sequence is TGTGCCAGCAGCTTAGGGGCCGGGACAGGATATGAAAAACTGTTTTTT.

V and J are TRBV6-6 and TRBJ2-7; tentative D call: TRBD1 (6 bases). The CDR3 extends over 16 amino acids. Germline V gene sequence: CDR1 MNHNY, CDR2 SVGAGI (reference sequence). Trimming cost V 0 bases and J 3 bases, with 15 bases left between them. In nucleotides, the CDR3 is TGTGCCAGCAGTTACTCATGGACAGAAACGATCTACGAGCAGTACTTC. This gives the protein CASSYSWTETIYEQYF.

This clone has just one count. The rearrangement uses TRBV2 and TRBJ2-7, with D hard to call. CDR1 is SNHLY, CDR2 FYNNEI, per germline. V was cut by 6 bases and J by 7 bases, with 10 bases left in between. The length of the CDR3 is 11 residues. For the CDR3, the DNA is TGTGCCAGCAGCCCCGCGAAAGAGCAGTACTTC. Translation gives CASSPAKEQYF.

This clone was found a few times. The V call is TRBV7-9, the J call TRBJ1-3, with 9 bases matching TRBD1. J lost 2 bases, V lost 5 bases, and 1 base had no gene match. Germline CDR1 is SEHNR and CDR2 is FQNEAQ (reference sequence). This CDR3 region has 14 residues. The CDR3 coding sequence is TGTGCCAGCAGCCACAGGGGGCCTGGAAACACCATATATTTT. Residues: CASSHRGPGNTIYF.

This clone was seen only a few times. The chain joins TRBV7-2 to TRBJ2-7; 8 bases match TRBD2. The CDR3 runs 15 residues. V trimming: 1 base; J trimming: 5 bases; junction bases outside the gene matches: 7. Germline loops: CDR1 SGHTA, CDR2 FQGNSA. CDR3 residues: CASSLGSGGVNEQYF. The CDR3 region has the DNA TGTGCCAGCAGCTTAGGGTCGGGAGGGGTGAACGAGCAGTACTTC.

The chain recombines TRBV5-1 with TRBJ1-6; D uncertain. V gave up 4 bases and J gave up 7 bases, with 12 bases separating them. Germline loops: CDR1 SGHRS, CDR2 YFSETQ. The CDR3 has 14 residues. The CDR3 is CASSQGLQNSPLHF. DNA of the CDR3: TGCGCCAGCAGCCAAGGACTGCAAAATTCACCCCTCCACTTT.

The count of this clone is one. The V call is TRBV3-1 (or the pseudogene TRBV3-2), the J call TRBJ1-4, with D possibly matching TRBD1 (6 bases). The V gene lost 4 bases and the J gene lost 0 bases, with 15 bases spanning the gap. The CDR3 contains 17 residues. From germline, CDR1 is LGHDT and CDR2 YNNKEL (reference sequence). Here the CDR3 DNA reads TGTGCCAGCAGCCGAAAATCCTACAGGGCAACTAATGAAAAACTGTTTTTT. It encodes CASSRKSYRATNEKLFF.

The rearrangement joins TRBV9 to TRBJ1-1; D remains unclear. This CDR3 has 13 amino acids. In germline, CDR1 is SGDLS, CDR2 YYNGEE. With 3 bases removed from V and 0 bases from J, the gap between germline ends came to 6 bases. The CDR3 bases are TGTGCCAGCAGCGGTCATGTGAACACTGAAGCTTTCTTT. This gives the protein CASSGHVNTEAFF.

V gene TRBV27 combines with J gene TRBJ1-2; D gene unclear. Germline V gives CDR1 MNHEY, CDR2 SMNVEV (reference sequence). The CDR3 is 16 amino acids. Trimming removed 3 bases from V and 6 bases from J, with 20 bases in between. CDR3 DNA: TGTGCCAGCAGTTTTTTAGGAGGGATCGGAGATGATGGCTACACCTTC. It encodes CASSFLGGIGDDGYTF.